The sequence of this T cell receptor gamma chain was determined in a study of γδ T cells in repeated Plasmodium falciparum infection. The CDR3 length is 13 residues. Germline values: CDR1 EGSNGY, CDR2 YDSYNSKV. Gammadelta T cells were flow-sorted from PBMC into Vgamma9/Vdelta2+ and Vdelta2-negative populations for bulk analysis. TCRdb re-called the multiplex PCR reads via CATT. The sample has 25,000 to 35,000 gamma-chain clones, roughly 1.4% seen once. With respect to this clone: TCRdb's entry gives the protein of a much larger clone, which mismatches this DNA's translation at residue 8, likely from a read error; the protein reported here is translated from the DNA.

The TCR originated in a pool of human donors (malaria-infected and uninfected, not separated). Input material: gamma-delta T cells from blood. The J gene is TRGJ1 or TRGJ2, the V gene TRGV2. The J gene comes from matching the DNA to germline here; TCRdb lacks it. DNA of the CDR3: TGTGCTACCTGGGACTGTTGTTGTTATAAGAAACTCTTT. Translating it yields CATWDCCCYKKLF.